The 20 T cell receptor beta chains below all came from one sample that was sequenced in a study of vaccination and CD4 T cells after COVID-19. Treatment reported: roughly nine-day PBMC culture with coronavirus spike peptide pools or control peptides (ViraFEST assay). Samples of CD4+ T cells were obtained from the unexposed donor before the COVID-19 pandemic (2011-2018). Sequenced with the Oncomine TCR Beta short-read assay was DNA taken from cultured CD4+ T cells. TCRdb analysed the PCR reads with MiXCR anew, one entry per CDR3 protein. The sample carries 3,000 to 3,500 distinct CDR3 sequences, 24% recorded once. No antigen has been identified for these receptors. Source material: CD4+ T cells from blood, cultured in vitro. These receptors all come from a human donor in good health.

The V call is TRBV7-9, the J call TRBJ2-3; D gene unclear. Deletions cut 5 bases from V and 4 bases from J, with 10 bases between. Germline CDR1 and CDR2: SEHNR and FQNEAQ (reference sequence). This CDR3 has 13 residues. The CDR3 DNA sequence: TGTGCCAGCAGCCCCCGTGGCCCAGATACGCAGTATTTT. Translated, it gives CASSPRGPDTQYF.

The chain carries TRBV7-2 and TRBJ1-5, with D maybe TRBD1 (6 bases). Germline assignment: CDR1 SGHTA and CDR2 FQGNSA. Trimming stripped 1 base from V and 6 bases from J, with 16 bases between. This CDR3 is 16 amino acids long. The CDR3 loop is CASSLELGAASQPQHF. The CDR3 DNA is TGTGCCAGCAGCTTAGAACTGGGGGCGGCAAGTCAGCCCCAGCATTTT.

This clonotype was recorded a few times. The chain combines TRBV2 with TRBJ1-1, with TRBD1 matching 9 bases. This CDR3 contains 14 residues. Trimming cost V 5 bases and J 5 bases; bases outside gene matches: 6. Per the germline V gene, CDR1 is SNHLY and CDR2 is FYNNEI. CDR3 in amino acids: CASSTRTGETEAFF. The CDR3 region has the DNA TGTGCCAGCAGTACCCGGACAGGGGAGACTGAAGCTTTCTTT.

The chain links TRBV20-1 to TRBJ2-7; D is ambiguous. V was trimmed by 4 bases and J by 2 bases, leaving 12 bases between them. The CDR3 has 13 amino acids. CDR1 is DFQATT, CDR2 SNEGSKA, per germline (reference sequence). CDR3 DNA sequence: TGCAGTGCTACGTCAACAGAAACCTACGAGCAGTACTTC. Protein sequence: CSATSTETYEQYF.

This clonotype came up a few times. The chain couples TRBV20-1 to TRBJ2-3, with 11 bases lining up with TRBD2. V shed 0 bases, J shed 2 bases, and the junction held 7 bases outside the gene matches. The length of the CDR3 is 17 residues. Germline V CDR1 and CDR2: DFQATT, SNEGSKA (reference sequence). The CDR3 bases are TGCAGTGCTAGAGATCTCTATAGCGGGGGGGCCACAGATACGCAGTATTTT. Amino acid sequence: CSARDLYSGGATDTQYF.

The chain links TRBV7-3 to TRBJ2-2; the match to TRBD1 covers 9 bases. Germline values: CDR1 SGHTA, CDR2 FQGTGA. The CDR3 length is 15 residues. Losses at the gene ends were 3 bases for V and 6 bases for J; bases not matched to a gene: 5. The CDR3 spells CASSFPDRGPGELFF. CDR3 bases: TGTGCCAGCAGCTTCCCGGACAGGGGCCCCGGGGAGCTGTTTTTT.

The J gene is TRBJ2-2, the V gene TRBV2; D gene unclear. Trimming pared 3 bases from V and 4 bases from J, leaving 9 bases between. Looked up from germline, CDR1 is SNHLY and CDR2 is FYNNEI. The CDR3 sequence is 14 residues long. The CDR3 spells CASSEDWATGELFF. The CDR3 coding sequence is TGTGCCAGCAGTGAGGATTGGGCCACCGGGGAGCTGTTTTTT.

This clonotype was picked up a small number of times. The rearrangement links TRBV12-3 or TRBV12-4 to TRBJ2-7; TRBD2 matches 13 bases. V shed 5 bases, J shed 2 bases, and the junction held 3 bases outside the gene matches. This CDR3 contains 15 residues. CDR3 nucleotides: TGTGCCAGCAGTCTGGGACTAGCGGGGACCTACGAGCAGTACTTC. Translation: CASSLGLAGTYEQYF.

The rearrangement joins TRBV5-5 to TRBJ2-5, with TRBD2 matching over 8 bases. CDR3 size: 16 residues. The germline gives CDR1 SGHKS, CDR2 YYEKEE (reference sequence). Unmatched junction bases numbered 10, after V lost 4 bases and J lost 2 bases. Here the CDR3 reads CASSKKKREKQETQYF. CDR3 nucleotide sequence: TGTGCCAGCAGCAAGAAAAAGCGGGAGAAACAAGAGACCCAGTACTTC.

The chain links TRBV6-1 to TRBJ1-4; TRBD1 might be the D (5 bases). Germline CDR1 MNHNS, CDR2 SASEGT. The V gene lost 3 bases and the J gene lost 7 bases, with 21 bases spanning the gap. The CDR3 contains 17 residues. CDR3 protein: CASSDLPGIAGGEKLFF. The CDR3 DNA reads TGTGCCAGCAGTGACCTTCCAGGGATCGCTGGCGGTGAAAAACTGTTTTTT.

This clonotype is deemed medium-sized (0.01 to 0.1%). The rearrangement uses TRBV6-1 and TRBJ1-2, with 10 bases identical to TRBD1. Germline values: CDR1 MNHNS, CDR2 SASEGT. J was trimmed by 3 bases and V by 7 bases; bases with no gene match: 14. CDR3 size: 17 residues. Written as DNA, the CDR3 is TGTGCCAGCACCCAACTGACAGGGGGCACGGGTTACTATGGCTACACCTTC. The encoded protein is CASTQLTGGTGYYGYTF.

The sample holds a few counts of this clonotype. CDR3 bases: TGCGCCAGCAGCCAAGATCGGGGTTGGGGGGCGGACTATGGCTACACCTTC. It is translated as CASSQDRGWGADYGYTF. The chain is built from TRBV4-3 and TRBJ1-2; D might be TRBD1 (6 bases). Trimming removed 0 bases at V and 3 bases at J, with 17 bases between. Germline lookup yields CDR1 LGHNA and CDR2 YSLEER. The CDR3 is made up of 17 amino acids.

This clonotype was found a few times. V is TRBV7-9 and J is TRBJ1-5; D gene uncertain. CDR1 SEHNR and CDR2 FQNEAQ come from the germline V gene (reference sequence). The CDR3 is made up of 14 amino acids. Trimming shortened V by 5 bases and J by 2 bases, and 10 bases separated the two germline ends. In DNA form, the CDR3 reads TGTGCCAGCAGCGAGGGAAACGGCAATCAGCCCCAGCATTTT. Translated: CASSEGNGNQPQHF.

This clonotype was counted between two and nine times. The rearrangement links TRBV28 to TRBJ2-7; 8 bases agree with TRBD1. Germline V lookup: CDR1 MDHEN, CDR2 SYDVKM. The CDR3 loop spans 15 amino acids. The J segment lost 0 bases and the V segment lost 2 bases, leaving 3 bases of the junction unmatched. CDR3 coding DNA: TGTGCCAGCAGTTTAGTGGGACAGGCCTCCTACGAGCAGTACTTC. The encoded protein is CASSLVGQASYEQYF.

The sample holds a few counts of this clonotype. The CDR3 DNA follows: TGCGCCAGCAGCCAACGGCGGGGGGGACACCTGAGCTCCTACAATGAGCAGTTCTTC. The encoded protein is CASSQRRGGHLSSYNEQFF. The J gene is TRBJ2-1, the V gene TRBV4-3, with 9 bases identical to TRBD2. The V gene's germline CDR1 is LGHNA and CDR2 YSLEER. V was clipped by 2 bases and J by 0 bases; unmatched bases: 11. The CDR3 runs 19 residues.

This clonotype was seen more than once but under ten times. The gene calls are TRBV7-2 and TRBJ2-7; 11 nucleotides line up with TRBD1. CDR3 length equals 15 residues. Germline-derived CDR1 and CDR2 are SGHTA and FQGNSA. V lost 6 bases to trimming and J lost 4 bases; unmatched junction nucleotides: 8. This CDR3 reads CASSPDRGPGYEQYF. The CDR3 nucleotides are TGTGCCAGCAGTCCGGACAGGGGGCCTGGGTACGAGCAGTACTTC.

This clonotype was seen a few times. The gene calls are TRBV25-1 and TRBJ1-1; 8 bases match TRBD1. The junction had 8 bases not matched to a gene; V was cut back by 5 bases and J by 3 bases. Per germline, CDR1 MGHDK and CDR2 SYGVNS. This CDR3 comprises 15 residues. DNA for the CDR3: TGTGCCAGCAGTAATCCCGGGACAGGAGACACTGAAGCTTTCTTT. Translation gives CASSNPGTGDTEAFF.

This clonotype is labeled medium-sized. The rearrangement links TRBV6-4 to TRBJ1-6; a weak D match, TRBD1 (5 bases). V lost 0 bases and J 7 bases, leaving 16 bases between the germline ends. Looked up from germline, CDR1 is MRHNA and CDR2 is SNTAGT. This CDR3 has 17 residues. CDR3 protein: CASSDSKGHGVNSPLHF. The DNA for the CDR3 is TGTGCCAGCAGTGACTCGAAAGGACACGGGGTAAATTCACCCCTCCACTTT.

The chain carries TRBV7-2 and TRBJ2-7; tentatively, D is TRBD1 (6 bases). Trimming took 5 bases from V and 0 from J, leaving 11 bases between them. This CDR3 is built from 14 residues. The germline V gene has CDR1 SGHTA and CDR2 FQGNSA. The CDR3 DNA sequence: TGTGCCAGCAGCCACGACAGGTTCTCCTACGAGCAGTACTTC. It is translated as CASSHDRFSYEQYF.

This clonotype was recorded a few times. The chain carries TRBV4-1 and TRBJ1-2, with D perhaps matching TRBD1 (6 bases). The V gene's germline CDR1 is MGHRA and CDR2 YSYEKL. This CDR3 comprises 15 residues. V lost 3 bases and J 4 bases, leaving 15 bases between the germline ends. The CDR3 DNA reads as TGCGCCAGCAGCCAGCTTTACCAGGACAGCTATGGCTACACCTTC. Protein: CASSQLYQDSYGYTF.